The rows below give T cell receptor beta chains drawn from one sample of a study of blood T cell repertoires in COVID-19. Here immunoSEQ multiplex PCR was the method, and the copy in TCRdb shows in-frame clones only, minus some. The sample lists approximately 50,000 clones, roughly nine tenths occurring once. The sequenced material came from peripheral blood. These receptors came from a man older than 75 with active or convalescent COVID-19. Both conserved end residues are part of each CDR3. The D gene is left open where the match is weak. A row's size may be missing; if present it is once, few, many or a size class.

V gene: TRBV3-1/TRBV3-2
J gene: TRBJ1-1
clone size: NA
D gene: NA
CDR3 protein: CASSPSSGGDTNTEAFF
CDR3 DNA: TGTGCCAGCAGCCCTAGCAGCGGGGGGGACACTAACACTGAAGCTTTCTTT

V gene: TRBV4-2
J gene: TRBJ2-7
clone size: NA
D gene: NA
CDR3 protein: CASSPVGGGGYEQYF
CDR3 DNA: TGTGCCAGCAGCCCAGTAGGGGGGGGCGGCTACGAGCAGTACTTC

V gene: TRBV4-2
J gene: TRBJ1-2
clone size: NA
D gene: TRBD1
CDR3 protein: CASSYRTGRPNYGYTF
CDR3 DNA: TGTGCCAGCAGCTACCGGACAGGACGTCCTAACTATGGCTACACCTTC

V gene: TRBV4-3
J gene: TRBJ1-3
clone size: NA
D gene: NA
CDR3 protein: CASSRQYGTTGNTIYF
CDR3 DNA: TGCGCCAGCAGCCGACAATACGGGACAACCGGAAACACCATATATTTT

V gene: TRBV19
J gene: TRBJ2-1
clone size: NA
D gene: TRBD1
CDR3 protein: CASSPRQGGVNEQFF
CDR3 DNA: TGTGCCAGTAGTCCCCGACAGGGTGGGGTAAATGAGCAGTTCTTC

V gene: TRBV7-2
J gene: TRBJ2-3
clone size: NA
D gene: NA
CDR3 protein: CADRTITTDTQYF
CDR3 DNA: TGTGCAGACAGGACAATTACCACAGATACGCAGTATTTT

V gene: TRBV19
J gene: TRBJ2-7
clone size: NA
D gene: TRBD2
CDR3 protein: CASSISSGREREQYF
CDR3 DNA: TGTGCCAGTAGTATAAGCAGCGGGAGGGAGCGGGAGCAGTACTTC

V gene: TRBV11-2
J gene: TRBJ2-5
clone size: NA
D gene: TRBD2
CDR3 protein: CASSLDSGGSQETQYF
CDR3 DNA: TGTGCCAGCAGCTTAGATAGCGGGGGGTCGCAAGAGACCCAGTACTTC

V gene: TRBV10-2
J gene: TRBJ2-3
clone size: NA
D gene: NA
CDR3 protein: CASSGGETESTDTQYF
CDR3 DNA: TGCGCCAGCAGTGGGGGGGAAACGGAAAGCACAGATACGCAGTATTTT

V gene: TRBV10-3
J gene: TRBJ1-4
clone size: few
D gene: NA
CDR3 protein: CAISEGQFSNEKLFF
CDR3 DNA: TGTGCCATCAGTGAGGGACAGTTCTCTAATGAAAAACTGTTTTTT

V gene: TRBV5-3
J gene: TRBJ2-7
clone size: NA
D gene: NA
CDR3 protein: CARSFGRGSYEQYF
CDR3 DNA: TGTGCCAGAAGCTTCGGCAGGGGTTCCTACGAGCAGTACTTC

V gene: TRBV10-3
J gene: TRBJ2-1
clone size: NA
D gene: TRBD1
CDR3 protein: CAISLNPGQVLNEQFF
CDR3 DNA: TGTGCCATCAGCCTAAATCCGGGACAGGTTTTGAATGAGCAGTTCTTC

V gene: TRBV2
J gene: TRBJ2-6
clone size: NA
D gene: TRBD1
CDR3 protein: CASSRTGPSSGANVLTF
CDR3 DNA: TGTGCCAGCAGTCGGACAGGGCCTAGCTCTGGGGCCAACGTCCTGACTTTC

V gene: TRBV5-1
J gene: TRBJ2-2
clone size: NA
D gene: TRBD2
CDR3 protein: CASSLQPGLAESGELFF
CDR3 DNA: TGCGCCAGCAGCTTACAACCGGGACTAGCGGAGTCCGGGGAGCTGTTTTTT

V gene: TRBV9
J gene: TRBJ1-4
clone size: NA
D gene: NA
CDR3 protein: CASSATHREAGEKLFF
CDR3 DNA: TGTGCCAGCAGCGCTACTCACCGGGAGGCGGGGGAAAAACTGTTTTTT

V gene: TRBV7-9
J gene: TRBJ2-1
clone size: few
D gene: NA
CDR3 protein: CASSLGGRDIYNEQFF
CDR3 DNA: TGTGCCAGCAGCTTAGGGGGCCGGGACATCTACAATGAGCAGTTCTTC

V gene: TRBV29-1
J gene: TRBJ1-2
clone size: NA
D gene: NA
CDR3 protein: CSVTPPNRDGYTF
CDR3 DNA: TGCAGCGTTACCCCCCCGAACAGGGACGGCTACACCTTC

V gene: TRBV2
J gene: TRBJ1-4
clone size: NA
D gene: TRBD1
CDR3 protein: CASSPDRVLEKLFF
CDR3 DNA: TGTGCCAGCAGTCCCGACAGGGTTTTAGAAAAACTGTTTTTT

V gene: TRBV4-3
J gene: TRBJ1-6
clone size: NA
D gene: NA
CDR3 protein: CASSNRRGVGQNSPLHF
CDR3 DNA: TGCGCCAGCAGCAACCGACGCGGGGTCGGTCAGAATTCACCCCTCCACTTT

V gene: TRBV4-1
J gene: TRBJ2-3
clone size: NA
D gene: NA
CDR3 protein: CASSQEIAGNTDTQYF
CDR3 DNA: TGCGCCAGCAGCCAAGAAATTGCGGGGAACACAGATACGCAGTATTTT

V gene: TRBV5-1
J gene: TRBJ2-5
clone size: once
D gene: TRBD1
CDR3 protein: CASSGTGGVETQYF
CDR3 DNA: TGCGCCAGCAGCGGGACAGGGGGCGTAGAGACCCAGTACTTC

V gene: TRBV6-5
J gene: TRBJ1-3
clone size: NA
D gene: NA
CDR3 protein: CASKVQPSSGNTIYF
CDR3 DNA: TGTGCCAGCAAAGTACAGCCGAGCTCTGGAAACACCATATATTTT

V gene: TRBV6-6
J gene: TRBJ2-7
clone size: NA
D gene: NA
CDR3 protein: CASSYSIDGGSEQYF
CDR3 DNA: TGTGCCAGCAGTTACTCAATTGATGGGGGCTCCGAGCAGTACTTC

V gene: TRBV21-1
J gene: TRBJ2-7
clone size: NA
D gene: NA
CDR3 protein: CASSRSRELWYEQYF
CDR3 DNA: TGTGCCAGCTCCCGATCACGGGAGTTATGGTACGAGCAGTACTTC

V gene: TRBV27
J gene: TRBJ1-2
clone size: NA
D gene: NA
CDR3 protein: CAQATDQYGYTF
CDR3 DNA: TGTGCCCAAGCGACAGATCAGTATGGCTACACCTTC

V gene: TRBV6-1
J gene: TRBJ2-7
clone size: NA
D gene: NA
CDR3 protein: CASSEADVGGVQYF
CDR3 DNA: TGTGCCAGCAGTGAAGCAGACGTTGGCGGGGTGCAGTACTTC

V gene: TRBV25-1
J gene: TRBJ2-5
clone size: NA
D gene: TRBD2
CDR3 protein: CASSVAGGPPNQETQYF
CDR3 DNA: TGTGCCAGCAGTGTAGCGGGGGGACCTCCGAACCAAGAGACCCAGTACTTC

V gene: TRBV6-5
J gene: TRBJ2-2
clone size: NA
D gene: TRBD2
CDR3 protein: CASWDSGTGGELFF
CDR3 DNA: TGTGCCAGCTGGGATAGCGGGACTGGCGGGGAGCTGTTTTTT

V gene: TRBV7-6
J gene: TRBJ1-3
clone size: NA
D gene: NA
CDR3 protein: CASRAGSGNTIYF
CDR3 DNA: TGTGCCAGCAGGGCAGGGTCTGGAAACACCATATATTTT

V gene: TRBV6-4
J gene: TRBJ1-2
clone size: NA
D gene: TRBD1
CDR3 protein: CASRRGTAEPYGYTF
CDR3 DNA: TGTGCCAGCAGGAGAGGGACAGCAGAGCCCTATGGCTACACCTTC

V gene: TRBV5-1
J gene: TRBJ2-1
clone size: NA
D gene: TRBD1
CDR3 protein: CASSFGRGYNEQFF
CDR3 DNA: TGCGCCAGCAGCTTTGGCAGGGGGTACAATGAGCAGTTCTTC

V gene: TRBV5-1
J gene: TRBJ1-1
clone size: NA
D gene: NA
CDR3 protein: CASSLGVGLEAFF
CDR3 DNA: TGCGCCAGCAGCTTGGGGGTTGGGCTCGAAGCTTTCTTT

V gene: TRBV10-3
J gene: TRBJ1-5
clone size: NA
D gene: NA
CDR3 protein: CATGPARGDSNQPQHF
CDR3 DNA: TGTGCCACGGGCCCCGCGCGGGGAGATAGCAATCAGCCCCAGCATTTT

V gene: TRBV29-1
J gene: TRBJ1-1
clone size: NA
D gene: TRBD1
CDR3 protein: CSVVRGAEAFF
CDR3 DNA: TGCAGCGTTGTCAGGGGGGCTGAAGCTTTCTTT

V gene: TRBV7-8
J gene: TRBJ1-5
clone size: NA
D gene: TRBD1
CDR3 protein: CASSRHDRAGNQPQHF
CDR3 DNA: TGTGCCAGCAGCCGACACGACAGGGCTGGGAATCAGCCCCAGCATTTT

V gene: TRBV21-1
J gene: TRBJ1-6
clone size: NA
D gene: NA
CDR3 protein: CASSNKQGKRNSPLHF
CDR3 DNA: TGTGCCAGCAGCAACAAACAGGGTAAACGAAATTCACCCCTCCACTTT

V gene: TRBV28
J gene: TRBJ2-2
clone size: NA
D gene: NA
CDR3 protein: CASSLTTGELFF
CDR3 DNA: TGTGCCAGCAGTCTGACAACGGGGGAGCTGTTTTTT

V gene: TRBV5-1
J gene: TRBJ2-5
clone size: NA
D gene: NA
CDR3 protein: CASSLAGPWAETQYF
CDR3 DNA: TGCGCCAGCAGCTTGGCCGGCCCGTGGGCCGAGACCCAGTACTTC

V gene: TRBV7-3
J gene: TRBJ2-1
clone size: NA
D gene: TRBD2
CDR3 protein: CASSLTSGGVVEQFF
CDR3 DNA: TGTGCCAGCAGCTTAACTAGCGGGGGGGTAGTTGAGCAGTTCTTC